These 18 T cell receptor beta chains were all obtained from the same sample, sequenced in a study of T cells in Graves' hyperthyroidism and ophthalmopathy. TCR beta CDR3 regions were amplified from RNA transcripts. Primed by the HTBI set, a first-round RT-PCR was run on the TCR CDR3. TCRdb itself ran the multiplex PCR reads through MiXCR, one entry per CDR3 protein. Here the sample spans fewer than 750,000 distinct CDR3 sequences, 14% being singletons. Sequenced input: blood. These receptor sequences come from a woman aged 45-59 years with Graves' ophthalmopathy.

V and J are TRBV7-9 and TRBJ1-6; 8 bases map to TRBD1. The CDR3 extends over 15 amino acids. V lost 0 bases to trimming and J lost 10 bases; unmatched junction nucleotides: 5. The germline V gene has CDR1 SEHNR and CDR2 FQNEAQ (reference sequence). The CDR3 loop reads CASSLAQGVRSPLHF. The CDR3 region has the DNA TGTGCCAGCAGCTTAGCACAGGGGGTTCGGTCACCCCTCCACTTT. The full variable domain, completed using reference TRBV7-9 and TRBJ1-6, is DTGVSQNPRHKITKRGQNVTFRCDPISEHNRLYWYRQTLGQGPEFLTYFQNEAQLEKSRLLSDRFSAERPKGSFSTLEIQRTEQGDSAMYLCASSLAQGVRSPLHFGNGTRLTVT.

This clonotype has at least ten counts. V and J are TRBV28 and TRBJ2-1, with 7 bases aligning to TRBD2. The length of the CDR3 is 17 residues. Germline V gene sequence: CDR1 MDHEN, CDR2 SYDVKM. The V and J ends lost 3 bases and 2 bases, in that order; junction bases with no gene match: 10. The CDR3 loop is CASSFRARLATYNEQFF. CDR3 nucleotides: TGTGCCAGCAGTTTCAGAGCCCGACTAGCCACCTACAATGAGCAGTTCTTC.

The rearrangement uses TRBV30 and TRBJ1-6; D might be TRBD1 (6 bases). The CDR3 extends over 15 amino acids. V shed 2 bases and J shed 8 bases, with 16 bases lying between them. Per germline, CDR1 GTSNPN and CDR2 SVGIG (reference sequence). CDR3 nucleotide sequence: TGTGCCTGGAGTAGGTCCGGGACAAGCTATTCACCCCTCCACTTT. The encoded protein is CAWSRSGTSYSPLHF. The variable domain in full, with the rest retrieved from reference TRBV30 and TRBJ1-6, is SQTIHQWPATLVQPVGSPLSLECTVEGTSNPNLYWYRQAAGRGLQLLFYSVGIGQISSEVPQNLSASRPQDRQFILSSKKLLLSDSGFYLCAWSRSGTSYSPLHFGNGTRLTVT.

Many counts were recorded for this clonotype. The CDR3 bases are TGTGCCAGCAGCTTAGGTACAGGGGCCAACTACGAGCAGTACTTC. Translation: CASSLGTGANYEQYF. This chain links TRBV7-3 with TRBJ2-7; 7 nucleotides line up with TRBD1. Germline trimming cut 2 bases from V and 3 bases from J; bases unmatched to any gene: 7. The CDR3 sequence is 15 residues long. The germline V gene encodes CDR1 SGHTA and CDR2 FQGTGA.

In regard to this clonotype: A much larger clone sits a single nucleotide away, making a read error possible. J is TRBJ1-2 and V is TRBV2; D is unclear. The CDR3 is 9 amino acids. Trimming pared 8 bases from V and 10 bases from J, leaving 8 bases between. Germline V gene data show CDR1 as SNHLY and CDR2 as FYNNEI. For the CDR3, the DNA is TGTGCCAGCCAGAATGTCTACACCTTC. This encodes CASQNVYTF.

This clonotype was recorded a few times. CDR3 sequence: CASIPPSTDTQYF. CDR3 in DNA: TGTGCCAGCATTCCTCCCAGCACAGATACGCAGTATTTT. The V gene is TRBV28, the J gene TRBJ2-3; unclear D gene. This CDR3 comprises 13 residues. V shed 7 bases and J shed 0 bases, with 8 bases lying between them. Germline V gene data show CDR1 as MDHEN and CDR2 as SYDVKM. The full variable domain, in which reference TRBV28 and TRBJ2-3 provide the parts outside the CDR3, is DVKVTQSSRYLVKRTGEKVFLECVQDMDHENMFWYRQDPGLGLRLIYFSYDVKMKEKGDIPEGYSVSREKKERFSLILESASTNQTSMYLCASIPPSTDTQYFGPGTRLTVL.

This clonotype showed up many times. The V and J genes are TRBV20-1 and TRBJ2-1; possible D gene TRBD2, 6 bases. Looked up from germline, CDR1 is DFQATT and CDR2 is SNEGSKA (reference sequence). V was pared by 1 base and J by 7 bases, with 14 bases between. The CDR3 has 14 amino acids. The CDR3 spells CSARGRLVSNEQFF. The CDR3 nucleotides read TGCAGTGCTAGAGGCAGACTAGTCTCGAATGAGCAGTTCTTC.

The rearrangement joins TRBV11-2 to TRBJ2-7; D possibly matches TRBD1 or TRBD2 (7 bases each). The CDR3 is made up of 15 amino acids. Per the germline V gene, CDR1 is SGHAT and CDR2 is FQNNGV. Between the trimmed V and J ends, which lost 2 bases and 0 bases, there was a span of 11 bases. CDR3 residues: CASSLKRDSSYEQYF. The DNA of the CDR3 is TGTGCCAGCAGCTTAAAGCGGGACAGCTCCTACGAGCAGTACTTC.

This clonotype was detected once. Just one base apart from a much larger clone, this may be a read error. The genes are TRBV12-3 or TRBV12-4 and TRBJ1-2, with a tentative D call TRBD1 (6 bases). This CDR3 contains 14 residues. Trimming stripped 7 bases from V and 5 bases from J, with 17 bases between. The CDR3 loop reads CASKPGGRKYGYTF. The CDR3 coding sequence is TGTGCCAGCAAACCCGGGGGCAGGAAATATGGCTACACCTTC.

Ten or more counts support this clonotype. This chain connects TRBV7-9 to TRBJ2-1; D unclear. V lost 5 bases to trimming and J lost 7 bases, with 12 bases between them. Germline assignment: CDR1 SEHNR and CDR2 FQNEAQ (reference sequence). CDR3 length equals 13 residues. The CDR3 DNA sequence: TGTGCCAGCAGCCCTAGGACGACGAATGAGCAGTTCTTC. It codes for CASSPRTTNEQFF.

This clonotype was recorded at least ten times. V and J are TRBV20-1 and TRBJ2-1; D may correspond to TRBD1 or TRBD2 (6 bases each). CDR3 length equals 15 residues. Trimming pared 0 bases from V and 5 bases from J, leaving 14 bases between. The V gene's germline CDR1 is DFQATT and CDR2 SNEGSKA (reference sequence). The CDR3 region is CSARDLGGHNNEQFF. The CDR3 nucleotides are TGCAGTGCTAGAGATCTCGGGGGCCACAACAATGAGCAGTTCTTC.

This clonotype was counted many times. One junction end disagrees with the germline gene, perhaps due to a read error. The CDR3 loop reads CASTLLAFGAEAFF. CDR3 nucleotides: TGTGCCAGCACTTTATTGGCGTTCGGGGCTGAAGCTTTCTTT. The genes are TRBV28 and TRBJ1-1; D not resolved. CDR3 length: 14 amino acids. CDR1 and CDR2 from the germline V gene are MDHEN and SYDVKM.

This clonotype has at least ten counts. This chain links TRBV12-3 or TRBV12-4 with TRBJ2-1, with D perhaps TRBD2 (6 bases). V was trimmed by 3 bases and J by 4 bases, leaving 10 bases between them. The CDR3 runs 14 residues. DNA for the CDR3: TGTGCCAGCAGTTTTAGTCGGGGGTACAATGAGCAGTTCTTC. Translating gives CASSFSRGYNEQFF.

This clonotype was seen ten or more times. The chain carries TRBV18 and TRBJ2-5; no clear D. The V gene's germline CDR1 is KGHSH and CDR2 LQKENI. Trimming left V 5 bases short and J 3 bases short, with 10 bases between. The CDR3 length is 13 residues. CDR3: CASSSNSEETQYF. The DNA for the CDR3 is TGTGCCAGCTCATCAAACTCGGAAGAGACCCAGTACTTC.

This clonotype was picked up many times. The chain carries TRBV28 and TRBJ1-3; D remains unclear. The CDR3 sequence is 16 residues long. CDR1 and CDR2 from the germline V gene are MDHEN and SYDVKM. Trimming pared 4 bases from V and 0 bases from J, leaving 13 bases between. DNA of the CDR3: TGTGCCAGCAGTTACCCCCACAGAAACTCTGGAAACACCATATATTTT. It codes for CASSYPHRNSGNTIYF.

This clonotype has just a few counts. An end of the junction differs from the germline gene, which may be a read error. The chain carries TRBV5-5 and TRBJ2-1, with TRBD2 identical over 11 bases. The CDR3 length is 17 residues. Germline-derived CDR1 and CDR2 are SGHKS and YYEKEE (reference sequence). The CDR3 sequence is CASSSSPGTSGANGQFF. CDR3 DNA: TGTGCCAGCAGCTCCTCTCCCGGGACTAGCGGAGCTAATGGGCAGTTCTTC.

This chain links TRBV6-1 with TRBJ2-5; 12 positions agree with TRBD2. The CDR3 runs 17 residues. The ends lost 7 bases at V and 0 bases at J; junction bases unmatched: 9. Germline-derived CDR1 and CDR2 are MNHNS and SASEGT. This CDR3 reads CASTIKTSGRHQETQYF. CDR3 in DNA: TGTGCCAGCACTATAAAGACTAGCGGGAGACACCAAGAGACCCAGTACTTC.

This clonotype has ten or more counts. The J gene is TRBJ1-1, the V gene TRBV7-2; D unclear. V was shortened by 1 base and J by 4 bases, with 13 bases between the two germline ends. This CDR3 comprises 15 residues. Germline values: CDR1 SGHTA, CDR2 FQGNSA. The CDR3 sequence: CASSLEVVWGTEAFF. The CDR3, as DNA: TGTGCCAGCAGCTTAGAAGTGGTTTGGGGCACTGAAGCTTTCTTT.